These 27 T cell receptor beta chains came from one sample sequenced in a study of Graves' ophthalmopathy and Graves' hyperthyroidism. Researchers took RNA transcripts and amplified TCR beta CDR3 regions from them. A first-round RT-PCR used HTBI primers, followed by a second-round multiplex PCR. Via MiXCR, TCRdb re-called the multiplex PCR reads, giving one row per CDR3 protein. The sample contains approximately 160,000 distinct CDR3 sequences, around 39% of which appear only once. The source material was peripheral blood. These receptors all stem from a man younger than 40 with Graves' ophthalmopathy.

This clonotype was seen at least ten times. This chain links TRBV7-8 with TRBJ1-1; tentative D call: TRBD1 (6 bases). This CDR3 is 13 amino acids long. The V gene's germline CDR1 is SGHVS and CDR2 FQNEAQ. V lost 5 bases and J 7 bases, leaving 14 bases between the germline ends. The CDR3 is CASSRQERSEAFF. The CDR3 nucleotides are TGTGCCAGCAGCCGACAGGAACGAAGTGAAGCTTTCTTT.

The chain uses TRBV7-8 and TRBJ2-5; 11 nucleotides match TRBD2. Trimming removed 0 bases from V and 2 bases from J; junction bases left unmatched: 2. CDR3 length equals 16 residues. Germline-derived CDR1 and CDR2 are SGHVS and FQNEAQ. The CDR3, as DNA: TGTGCCAGCAGCTTAGCGGGACTAGCGGCACAAGAGACCCAGTACTTC. Its protein product is CASSLAGLAAQETQYF.

This clonotype was seen ten or more times. The junction and the germline gene differ at one end; a read error may be behind it. The chain uses TRBV29-1 and TRBJ1-2; 9 nucleotides line up with TRBD1. The CDR3 covers 15 residues. Germline loops: CDR1 SQVTM, CDR2 ANQGSEA. The CDR3 spells CSAEVGQGSFFGYTF. For the CDR3, the DNA is TGCAGCGCTGAAGTTGGACAGGGGTCTTTCTTTGGCTACACCTTC.

This clonotype was seen many times. The rearrangement uses TRBV18 and TRBJ1-1; no clear D. This CDR3 has 14 amino acids. The V gene's germline CDR1 is KGHSH and CDR2 LQKENI. Trimming pared 6 bases from V and 0 bases from J, leaving 11 bases between. The CDR3 DNA is TGTGCCAGCTCCCCCGTTCGGGTGAACACTGAAGCTTTCTTT. Translating it yields CASSPVRVNTEAFF. Variable domain in full (rest from reference TRBV18 and TRBJ1-1): NAGVMQNPRHLVRRRGQEARLRCSPMKGHSHVYWYRQLPEEGLKFMVYLQKENIIDESGMPKERFSAEFPKEGPSILRIQQVVRGDSAAYFCASSPVRVNTEAFFGQGTRLTVV.

DNA for the CDR3: TGTGCCAGCAGAGACAGGGATTTCGCTGAAGCTTTCTTT. This encodes CASRDRDFAEAFF. The chain links TRBV6-2 or TRBV6-3 to TRBJ1-1, with TRBD1 matching 7 bases. The V gene's germline CDR1 is MNHEY and CDR2 SVGEGT. Trimming at V came to 6 bases and at J to 6 bases, leaving 7 bases not matched to a gene. The CDR3 has 13 amino acids.

The chain carries TRBV4-1 and TRBJ2-7; 9 bases fit TRBD1. The germline gives CDR1 MGHRA, CDR2 YSYEKL. This CDR3 is 15 amino acids long. Trimming cost V 6 bases and J 3 bases; bases outside gene matches: 9. CDR3 residues: CASRPSTGGDYEQYF. CDR3 in DNA: TGCGCCAGCAGGCCCTCGACAGGGGGGGACTACGAGCAGTACTTC.

Details on this clonotype: No conserved phenylalanine or tryptophan is present at the end of the CDR3, so a read error is the likely explanation. This chain connects TRBV20-1 to TRBJ2-4; D is possibly TRBD1 or TRBD2 (5 bases each). Germline V gives CDR1 DFQATT, CDR2 SNEGSKA (reference sequence). V was pared by 6 bases and J by 3 bases, with 21 bases between. This CDR3 comprises 16 residues. CDR3 nucleotide sequence: TGCAGTGCAGCCTACTGGGGGAAGGAGGACAAAAACATTCAGTACTCA. Its protein product is CSAAYWGKEDKNIQYS.

The V call is TRBV7-9, the J call TRBJ1-1; D remains ambiguous. The V gene's germline CDR1 is SEHNR and CDR2 FQNEAQ (reference sequence). Trimming left V 7 bases short and J 4 bases short, with 13 bases between. The CDR3 extends over 13 amino acids. DNA for the CDR3: TGTGCCAGCAAAGGCCCGACTGCCACTGAAGCTTTCTTT. Protein product: CASKGPTATEAFF.

This chain connects TRBV6-2 or TRBV6-3 to TRBJ1-1; D remains ambiguous. This CDR3 has 15 residues. Trimming stripped 7 bases from V and 0 bases from J, with 15 bases between. In germline, CDR1 is MNHEY, CDR2 SVGEGT. The CDR3 here is CASNPARQLNTEAFF. In DNA, the CDR3 is TGTGCCAGCAACCCAGCGAGGCAATTGAACACTGAAGCTTTCTTT.

The chain couples TRBV12-3 or TRBV12-4 to TRBJ2-5; 7 bases are a match to TRBD1. The J segment lost 9 bases and the V segment lost 1 base, leaving 14 bases of the junction unmatched. The CDR3 loop spans 16 amino acids. CDR3 nucleotide sequence: TGTGCCAGCAGTTTAGAGGGGGCTGAAGGCCAAGTATCCCAGTACTTC. It encodes CASSLEGAEGQVSQYF.

The V call is TRBV7-2, the J call TRBJ2-5; D unclear. The CDR3 covers 13 residues. CDR1 is SGHTA, CDR2 FQGNSA, per germline. With 6 bases removed from V and 1 base from J, the gap between germline ends came to 9 bases. The CDR3 region is CASSRFAQETQYF. CDR3 sequence (DNA): TGTGCCAGCAGTCGATTCGCCCAAGAGACCCAGTACTTC.

This clonotype was seen at least ten times. V and J are TRBV7-2 and TRBJ2-5, with D perhaps TRBD2 (6 bases). The V gene's germline CDR1 is SGHTA and CDR2 FQGNSA. V was clipped by 6 bases and J by 0 bases, with 8 bases between them. The CDR3 is made up of 13 amino acids. The CDR3 nucleotides read TGTGCCAGCAGACGGGACTACCAAGAGACCCAGTACTTC. Amino acid sequence: CASRRDYQETQYF.

This clonotype has more than one count but fewer than ten. The rearrangement uses TRBV20-1 and TRBJ1-1; D gene uncertain. Looked up from germline, CDR1 is DFQATT and CDR2 is SNEGSKA (reference sequence). The CDR3 loop spans 15 amino acids. V lost 4 bases and J lost 1, with 16 bases in between. CDR3 DNA: TGCAGTGCTAACCTACCGGGCAGGCAGAACACTGAAGCTTTCTTT. This codes for CSANLPGRQNTEAFF.

The sample holds many counts of this clonotype. CDR3 residues: CASSSDRVYEQYF. Written as DNA, the CDR3 is TGTGCCAGCAGTAGTGACAGGGTATACGAGCAGTACTTC. The chain combines TRBV6-2 or TRBV6-3 with TRBJ2-7; TRBD1 matches at 7 bases. Trimming removed 5 bases from V and 4 bases from J; junction bases left unmatched: 5. This CDR3 comprises 13 residues. Germline CDR1 reads MNHEY; CDR2 reads SVGEGT.

This clonotype has at least ten counts. The chain carries TRBV28 and TRBJ2-7, with D perhaps matching TRBD2 (6 bases). The CDR3 sequence is 15 residues long. Germline CDR1 is MDHEN and CDR2 is SYDVKM. Trimming removed 5 bases at V and 2 bases at J, with 16 bases between. This CDR3 reads CASSPGPGGAYEQYF. The CDR3 DNA sequence: TGTGCCAGCAGTCCAGGGCCCGGAGGGGCCTACGAGCAGTACTTC.

The V and J genes are TRBV6-5 and TRBJ1-1; unclear D gene. V lost 0 bases and J lost 1, with 12 bases in between. The CDR3 has 16 amino acids. Germline V gene lookup returns CDR1 MNHEY and CDR2 SVGAGI. The CDR3 protein is CASSYSLLEPNTEAFF. The CDR3 DNA sequence: TGTGCCAGCAGTTACTCTCTGTTAGAACCGAACACTGAAGCTTTCTTT.

This chain uses TRBV11-2 with TRBJ2-5; possible D gene TRBD1, 6 bases. V was shortened by 2 bases and J by 4 bases, with 8 bases between the two germline ends. Germline-derived CDR1 and CDR2 are SGHAT and FQNNGV. This CDR3 is built from 13 residues. CDR3 loop: CASSLRGSETQYF. In DNA, the CDR3 is TGTGCCAGCAGCTTAAGGGGGTCAGAGACCCAGTACTTC.

This clonotype appeared many times. The rearrangement uses TRBV10-3 and TRBJ2-5; D possibly corresponds to TRBD1 (6 bases). V dropped 3 bases and J dropped 4 bases, with 21 bases sitting between them. Germline V gives CDR1 ENHRY, CDR2 SYGVKD. The CDR3 runs to 17 residues. The CDR3 region has the DNA TGTGCCATCAGTGACCCGAGCCCGTTAGGGGGATCAGAGACCCAGTACTTC. This codes for CAISDPSPLGGSETQYF.

J is TRBJ1-1 and V is TRBV19; D unresolved. Germline V gene lookup returns CDR1 LNHDA and CDR2 SQIVND (reference sequence). Deletions cut 2 bases from V and 0 bases from J, with 4 bases between. This CDR3 region has 13 residues. CDR3 residues: CASSINMNTEAFF. The CDR3 DNA follows: TGTGCCAGTAGTATAAATATGAACACTGAAGCTTTCTTT.

J is TRBJ1-6 and V is TRBV28; D not certain. Trimming removed 5 bases at V and 4 bases at J, with 6 bases between. CDR1 and CDR2 (germline): MDHEN, SYDVKM. The CDR3 length is 13 residues. The chain's CDR3 is CASSEQYNSPLHF. The CDR3 bases are TGTGCCAGCAGTGAACAATATAATTCACCCCTCCACTTT.

This clonotype was seen many times. The rearrangement links TRBV19 to TRBJ2-5; tentative D call: TRBD1 (6 bases). This CDR3 spans 13 amino acids. Trimming cost V 6 bases and J 1 base, with 9 bases left between them. Germline V gene data show CDR1 as LNHDA and CDR2 as SQIVND (reference sequence). CDR3 residues: CASRPQGQETQYF. CDR3 coding DNA: TGTGCCAGTAGGCCACAGGGCCAAGAGACCCAGTACTTC.

Ten or more counts support this clonotype. The chain has TRBV12-5 and TRBJ1-1; D remains unclear. Trimming took off 3 bases at V and 0 bases at J, with 17 bases between the two ends. In germline, CDR1 is LGHNT, CDR2 FRNRAP. The CDR3 totals 17 residues. Written as DNA, the CDR3 is TGTGCTAGTGGTTTTGCGGCGGGTAAAAAATTGAACACTGAAGCTTTCTTT. Translating gives CASGFAAGKKLNTEAFF.

This chain uses TRBV12-3 or TRBV12-4 with TRBJ1-5; 9 bases fit TRBD1. The V segment lost 2 bases and the J segment 0 bases; nucleotides outside the gene matches: 2. There are 16 residues in the CDR3. Here the CDR3 DNA reads TGTGCCAGCAGTTTAACGGACAGGGGTAGCAATCAGCCCCAGCATTTT. Translating gives CASSLTDRGSNQPQHF.

V is TRBV6-2 or TRBV6-3 and J is TRBJ1-5, with a weak D call TRBD1 (5 bases). Germline values: CDR1 MNHEY, CDR2 SVGEGT. Between the trimmed V and J ends, which lost 2 bases and 2 bases, there was a span of 16 bases. The CDR3 covers 17 residues. CDR3: CASSYISGGAGNQPQHF. The CDR3, as DNA: TGTGCCAGCAGTTACATTTCCGGCGGGGCTGGCAATCAGCCCCAGCATTTT.

This clonotype was counted only a few times. The rearrangement uses TRBV2 and TRBJ2-7; D tentatively reads TRBD1 or TRBD2 (5 bases each). Germline lookup yields CDR1 SNHLY and CDR2 FYNNEI. This CDR3 is built from 14 residues. The V end was cut by 5 bases, the J end by 3 bases, with 14 bases between. CDR3 nucleotide sequence: TGTGCCAGCAGTAACTCGGGACCAAACTACGAGCAGTACTTC. Its protein is CASSNSGPNYEQYF.

Ten or more counts support this clonotype. The chain couples TRBV11-2 to TRBJ2-7; D possibly matches TRBD1 or TRBD2 (6 bases each). Trimming left V 1 base short and J 5 bases short, with 12 bases between. Germline V gene lookup returns CDR1 SGHAT and CDR2 FQNNGV. CDR3 length: 14 amino acids. The CDR3 DNA reads TGTGCCAGCAGCTTAGTCGAGAGGGGGGACGAGCAGTACTTC. Protein: CASSLVERGDEQYF.

This clonotype was detected many times. This chain connects TRBV19 to TRBJ1-2; TRBD1 matches at 10 bases. The ends lost 9 bases at V and 5 bases at J; junction bases unmatched: 15. CDR1 is LNHDA and CDR2 is SQIVND in the germline V gene (reference sequence). This CDR3 spans 16 amino acids. The CDR3 sequence is CASRRQGARGGYGYTF. DNA of the CDR3: TGTGCCAGCAGGAGACAGGGGGCGCGAGGAGGGTATGGCTACACCTTC.